This TCR beta chain was retrieved from a study of blood T cell repertoires in COVID-19. While infection was still active, Seattle patients were enrolled and then followed longitudinally. Clones were sequenced by immunoSEQ multiplex PCR, and TCRdb holds only the in-frame ones, with some missing. The sample consists of 300,000 to 400,000 clones, 75% to 90% of them appearing once. This clone has more than one count but fewer than ten. Trimming stripped 4 bases from V and 13 bases from J, with 14 bases between. Germline V gene lookup returns CDR1 LGHNT and CDR2 FRNRAP. This CDR3 contains 13 residues. This TCR was sampled from a woman aged 30 to 39 with COVID-19, enrolled during active disease. The V and J genes are TRBV12-5 and TRBJ1-6; D is undetermined. What was sequenced was peripheral blood. The CDR3 nucleotides are TGTGCTAGTGGTTCCCCCGGTCAACTGCCCCTCCACTTT. This encodes CASGSPGQLPLHF.